A selection of T cell receptor beta chains follows, all from one sample in a study of T cell changes during pregnancy in multiple sclerosis. The protocol was immunoSEQ multiplex PCR, while the TCRdb copy is restricted to in-frame clones and leaves out a portion. Of 35,000 or so clones in the sample, 88% are singletons; the top ten hold roughly 0.6%. Sequencing used CD4+ T cells from peripheral blood mononuclear cells, obtained in the first trimester of pregnancy. The origin of the receptors is a female donor with multiple sclerosis, enrolled in a pregnancy study. Each CDR3 is given with its conserved first and last residue. The order of the fields is CDR3 DNA, CDR3 protein, clone size, V gene, D gene, J gene. The D gene is left open where the match is weak. Some rows mark clone size as missing; the rest say once, few, many or name a class of expanded clone.

CDR3nt: TGTGCCAGTTGCCGGGACAGGGATCAGCCACCCCTCCACTTT
CDR3aa: CASCRDRDQPPLHF
abundance: once
v_gene: TRBV6-5
d_gene: TRBD1
j_gene: TRBJ1-6

CDR3nt: TGTGCCAGCAGTCGACAGGGATTGAACACCGGGGAGCTGTTTTTT
CDR3aa: CASSRQGLNTGELFF
abundance: -
v_gene: TRBV2
d_gene: TRBD1
j_gene: TRBJ2-2

CDR3nt: TGTGCCAGCAGCTTAGGCGGCGCGGGGGGCACCGGGGAGCTGTTTTTT
CDR3aa: CASSLGGAGGTGELFF
abundance: -
v_gene: TRBV13
d_gene: TRBD2
j_gene: TRBJ2-2

CDR3nt: TGTGCCTGGAGGGAAGACCTCCTGGAGGGGTATGGCTACACCTTC
CDR3aa: CAWREDLLEGYGYTF
abundance: -
v_gene: TRBV30
d_gene: -
j_gene: TRBJ1-2

CDR3nt: TGTGCCAGCAGCGTCCGTTTGAACACTGAAGCTTTCTTT
CDR3aa: CASSVRLNTEAFF
abundance: -
v_gene: TRBV9
d_gene: -
j_gene: TRBJ1-1

CDR3nt: TGTGCCAGCAGCTCCCTAGGCGGGGACTCTGGAAACACCATATATTTT
CDR3aa: CASSSLGGDSGNTIYF
abundance: -
v_gene: TRBV9
d_gene: -
j_gene: TRBJ1-3

CDR3nt: TGTGCCAGCAGTGAATTATCGGGGGGAGGTGGCTACACCTTC
CDR3aa: CASSELSGGGGYTF
abundance: -
v_gene: TRBV6-1
d_gene: -
j_gene: TRBJ1-2

CDR3nt: TGTGCCAGCAGTGCTAGGATAAACGAGCAGTACTTC
CDR3aa: CASSARINEQYF
abundance: few
v_gene: TRBV2
d_gene: -
j_gene: TRBJ2-7

CDR3nt: TGTGCCAGCAGGATAGGGACAGCAACCGGCTATGGCTACACCTTC
CDR3aa: CASRIGTATGYGYTF
abundance: -
v_gene: TRBV7-2
d_gene: TRBD1
j_gene: TRBJ1-2

CDR3nt: TGTGCCAGCAGTGAAGCGCGATGGGAGACCCAGTACTTC
CDR3aa: CASSEARWETQYF
abundance: -
v_gene: TRBV6-1
d_gene: -
j_gene: TRBJ2-5

CDR3nt: TGTGCCAGCAGCTTATCAGGGAGGGATACCGGGGAGCTGTTTTTT
CDR3aa: CASSLSGRDTGELFF
abundance: -
v_gene: TRBV7-6
d_gene: TRBD2
j_gene: TRBJ2-2

CDR3nt: TGTGCCAGTAGTATCAGGGGTCAGCCCCAGCATTTT
CDR3aa: CASSIRGQPQHF
abundance: -
v_gene: TRBV19
d_gene: -
j_gene: TRBJ1-5

CDR3nt: TGTGCCAGCAGCGGACAGGTCAGGTCACCCCTCCACTTT
CDR3aa: CASSGQVRSPLHF
abundance: -
v_gene: TRBV6-5
d_gene: TRBD1
j_gene: TRBJ1-6

CDR3nt: TGTGCCAGTAGTATACGGGGGGACCCCCCCGAGCAGTACTTC
CDR3aa: CASSIRGDPPEQYF
abundance: -
v_gene: TRBV19
d_gene: TRBD2
j_gene: TRBJ2-7

CDR3nt: TGTGCCAGCAGTGCGACAGGGGGTCAAGAGACCCAGTACTTC
CDR3aa: CASSATGGQETQYF
abundance: once
v_gene: TRBV2
d_gene: TRBD1
j_gene: TRBJ2-5

CDR3nt: TGTGCCAGCAGCCGATACTACTCTGGGGCCAACGTCCTGACTTTC
CDR3aa: CASSRYYSGANVLTF
abundance: -
v_gene: TRBV5-6
d_gene: -
j_gene: TRBJ2-6

CDR3nt: TGTGCCAGCAGCTTAGTGCAGATACCCCAAGAGACCCAGTACTTC
CDR3aa: CASSLVQIPQETQYF
abundance: -
v_gene: TRBV7-8
d_gene: -
j_gene: TRBJ2-5

CDR3nt: TGTGCCAGCAGTGTGGGGCCCACAGATACGCAGTATTTT
CDR3aa: CASSVGPTDTQYF
abundance: -
v_gene: TRBV6-1
d_gene: -
j_gene: TRBJ2-3

CDR3nt: TGTGCCAGCAGCCCCCCGGAGGACCAGTATGGCTACACCTTC
CDR3aa: CASSPPEDQYGYTF
abundance: -
v_gene: TRBV28
d_gene: -
j_gene: TRBJ1-2

CDR3nt: TGTGCCAGCAGCGTAGCGGACAATAGTGGCTACACCTTC
CDR3aa: CASSVADNSGYTF
abundance: -
v_gene: TRBV9
d_gene: -
j_gene: TRBJ1-2

CDR3nt: TGCAGCGTCAAGGACAGGGTTCAGGAGACCCAGTACTTC
CDR3aa: CSVKDRVQETQYF
abundance: -
v_gene: TRBV29-1
d_gene: TRBD1
j_gene: TRBJ2-5

CDR3nt: TGTGCCAGCAGCCGACAGGGGGCGATGACTGAAGCTTTCTTT
CDR3aa: CASSRQGAMTEAFF
abundance: -
v_gene: TRBV11-2
d_gene: TRBD1
j_gene: TRBJ1-1

CDR3nt: TGTGCCAGCTCCGCAGCCGGGACAGGGGTTAACGAGCAGTACTTC
CDR3aa: CASSAAGTGVNEQYF
abundance: -
v_gene: TRBV18
d_gene: TRBD1
j_gene: TRBJ2-7

CDR3nt: TGTGCCAGCAGCGTGGACAGGGGCGAAGGCTACACCTTC
CDR3aa: CASSVDRGEGYTF
abundance: -
v_gene: TRBV7-2
d_gene: TRBD1
j_gene: TRBJ1-2

CDR3nt: TGTGCCAGCAGCCATACAGGGGAACAAGAGACCCAGTACTTC
CDR3aa: CASSHTGEQETQYF
abundance: -
v_gene: TRBV4-2
d_gene: TRBD1
j_gene: TRBJ2-5

CDR3nt: TGCGCCAGCAGCTTGGGGGTGGACAGGAGTATCTACGAGCAGTACTTC
CDR3aa: CASSLGVDRSIYEQYF
abundance: -
v_gene: TRBV5-1
d_gene: TRBD1
j_gene: TRBJ2-7

CDR3nt: TGTGCCAGCAGGAAAGACAGGGTACACGAGCAGTACTTC
CDR3aa: CASRKDRVHEQYF
abundance: -
v_gene: TRBV6-5
d_gene: TRBD1
j_gene: TRBJ2-7

CDR3nt: TGTGCCAGCAGCCTCCGAGGGACAGGCCCCTACGAGCAGTACTTC
CDR3aa: CASSLRGTGPYEQYF
abundance: -
v_gene: TRBV13
d_gene: TRBD1
j_gene: TRBJ2-7

CDR3nt: TGTGCCAGCAGTCCGCCGACAGCGATGAACACTGAAGCTTTCTTT
CDR3aa: CASSPPTAMNTEAFF
abundance: -
v_gene: TRBV28
d_gene: -
j_gene: TRBJ1-1

CDR3nt: TGTGCCTGGAGTCCAGGGATTCCCTACGAGCAGTACTTC
CDR3aa: CAWSPGIPYEQYF
abundance: -
v_gene: TRBV30
d_gene: -
j_gene: TRBJ2-7

CDR3nt: TGTGCCAGTAGGACCTTGGGGGCAGGTGAGCAGTTCTTC
CDR3aa: CASRTLGAGEQFF
abundance: -
v_gene: TRBV19
d_gene: -
j_gene: TRBJ2-1

CDR3nt: TGTGCCAGCAGTTACCGGGGAGTAGGAGAGAACACTGAAGCTTTCTTT
CDR3aa: CASSYRGVGENTEAFF
abundance: medium-sized
v_gene: TRBV6-5
d_gene: -
j_gene: TRBJ1-1

CDR3nt: TGTGCCAGCAGCTTGTCAGGGGGCGTAATCGGGGAGCTGTTTTTT
CDR3aa: CASSLSGGVIGELFF
abundance: -
v_gene: TRBV5-4
d_gene: TRBD1
j_gene: TRBJ2-2

CDR3nt: TGTGCCAGCAGTGTGGGGCGTCAGCCCCAGCATTTT
CDR3aa: CASSVGRQPQHF
abundance: few
v_gene: TRBV28
d_gene: -
j_gene: TRBJ1-5

CDR3nt: TGTGCCAGCAGCCAAGGAGGCCTTGGACAGGGGTCCTACGAGCAGTACTTC
CDR3aa: CASSQGGLGQGSYEQYF
abundance: -
v_gene: TRBV4-2
d_gene: TRBD1
j_gene: TRBJ2-7

CDR3nt: TGTGCCAGCAGTTTAACGGGGGGGCCCGGGTACGAGCAGTACTTC
CDR3aa: CASSLTGGPGYEQYF
abundance: -
v_gene: TRBV27
d_gene: TRBD2
j_gene: TRBJ2-7

CDR3nt: TGCGCCACCCGAAGGGGCTTGAATGAAAAACTGTTTTTT
CDR3aa: CATRRGLNEKLFF
abundance: -
v_gene: TRBV5-1
d_gene: -
j_gene: TRBJ1-4

CDR3nt: TGTGCCAGCAGTTACGGAAGAGTTTGGACAGGGGGCACCGGGGAGCTGTTTTTT
CDR3aa: CASSYGRVWTGGTGELFF
abundance: -
v_gene: TRBV2
d_gene: TRBD1
j_gene: TRBJ2-2

CDR3nt: TGTGCCAGCAGCCCTACTAGCGGGGGGGAAGTATTGGGCAATGAGCAGTTCTTC
CDR3aa: CASSPTSGGEVLGNEQFF
abundance: -
v_gene: TRBV7-6
d_gene: TRBD2
j_gene: TRBJ2-1

CDR3nt: TGTGCCAGCAGTACCCCCCCGGGACAGGGGGCAACAGATACGCAGTATTTT
CDR3aa: CASSTPPGQGATDTQYF
abundance: -
v_gene: TRBV28
d_gene: TRBD1
j_gene: TRBJ2-3

CDR3nt: TGTGCCACCAGCAGAGGAAAGGGACAGGCGCCTAACACTGAAGCTTTCTTT
CDR3aa: CATSRGKGQAPNTEAFF
abundance: -
v_gene: TRBV15
d_gene: TRBD1
j_gene: TRBJ1-1

CDR3nt: TGTGCCAGCAGTTACGGTCAGGGACAGGGAACCCTCGAGCAGTACTTC
CDR3aa: CASSYGQGQGTLEQYF
abundance: -
v_gene: TRBV6-5
d_gene: TRBD1
j_gene: TRBJ2-7

CDR3nt: TGTGCCAGCAGCCTTCTCGGACTAGCGGAAGAGACCCAGTACTTC
CDR3aa: CASSLLGLAEETQYF
abundance: -
v_gene: TRBV9
d_gene: TRBD2
j_gene: TRBJ2-5

CDR3nt: TGTGCCAGTAGTATAGAAGCGGACCCCCGAGAGACCCAGTACTTC
CDR3aa: CASSIEADPRETQYF
abundance: -
v_gene: TRBV19
d_gene: -
j_gene: TRBJ2-5

CDR3nt: TGTGCCAGCAGCTCTACAGGGGGAGTGGGTGAAGCTTTCTTT
CDR3aa: CASSSTGGVGEAFF
abundance: medium-sized
v_gene: TRBV5-6
d_gene: TRBD1
j_gene: TRBJ1-1

CDR3nt: TGTGCCACAGGCACCGGGACAGGGCTGGGGGAGCAGTACTTC
CDR3aa: CATGTGTGLGEQYF
abundance: -
v_gene: TRBV6-1
d_gene: TRBD1
j_gene: TRBJ2-7

CDR3nt: TGTGCCAGCAGCTTCCCGGCGGGACGAGGTACCCCAAGCACAGATACGCAGTATTTT
CDR3aa: CASSFPAGRGTPSTDTQYF
abundance: -
v_gene: TRBV7-8
d_gene: -
j_gene: TRBJ2-3

CDR3nt: TGTGCCAGCTCACTCCGGGACAGTCTCAATTCACCCCTCCACTTT
CDR3aa: CASSLRDSLNSPLHF
abundance: -
v_gene: TRBV18
d_gene: TRBD1
j_gene: TRBJ1-6

CDR3nt: TGTGCCAGCAGCCTCTCCTATGGGACAGGGGGCGATGGCTACACCTTC
CDR3aa: CASSLSYGTGGDGYTF
abundance: -
v_gene: TRBV5-6
d_gene: TRBD1
j_gene: TRBJ1-2

CDR3nt: TGTGCCAGCAACCGACAGGGTTCCTACGAGCAGTACTTC
CDR3aa: CASNRQGSYEQYF
abundance: -
v_gene: TRBV6-1
d_gene: TRBD1
j_gene: TRBJ2-7

CDR3nt: TGTGCCTGGACGGGAGGGCAGAGGGAGACCCAGTACTTC
CDR3aa: CAWTGGQRETQYF
abundance: once
v_gene: TRBV30
d_gene: TRBD2
j_gene: TRBJ2-5

CDR3nt: TGTGCCAGCAGTTTTATACAGGGGGGCAATCAGCCCCAGCATTTT
CDR3aa: CASSFIQGGNQPQHF
abundance: -
v_gene: TRBV28
d_gene: TRBD1
j_gene: TRBJ1-5